This T cell receptor beta chain was identified during a study of high-grade serous ovarian cancer treatment subgroups. Assay: immunoSEQ multiplex PCR; the TCRdb copy retains only in-frame clones and omits some. The sample includes approximately 10,000 clones, 72% of them seen just once. Tumor samples were taken before definitive surgery or chemotherapy. Deletions cut 6 bases from V and 7 bases from J, with 10 bases between. This CDR3 is 12 amino acids long. Germline V CDR1 and CDR2: MDHEN, SYDVKM. This clonotype originated in a human donor with high-grade serous ovarian cancer. Sequences were obtained from tumor tissue. The V and J genes are TRBV28 and TRBJ1-5; no reliable D call. Here the CDR3 reads CASSKTLQPQHF. The CDR3 DNA reads TGTGCCAGCAGCAAAACATTGCAGCCCCAGCATTTT.